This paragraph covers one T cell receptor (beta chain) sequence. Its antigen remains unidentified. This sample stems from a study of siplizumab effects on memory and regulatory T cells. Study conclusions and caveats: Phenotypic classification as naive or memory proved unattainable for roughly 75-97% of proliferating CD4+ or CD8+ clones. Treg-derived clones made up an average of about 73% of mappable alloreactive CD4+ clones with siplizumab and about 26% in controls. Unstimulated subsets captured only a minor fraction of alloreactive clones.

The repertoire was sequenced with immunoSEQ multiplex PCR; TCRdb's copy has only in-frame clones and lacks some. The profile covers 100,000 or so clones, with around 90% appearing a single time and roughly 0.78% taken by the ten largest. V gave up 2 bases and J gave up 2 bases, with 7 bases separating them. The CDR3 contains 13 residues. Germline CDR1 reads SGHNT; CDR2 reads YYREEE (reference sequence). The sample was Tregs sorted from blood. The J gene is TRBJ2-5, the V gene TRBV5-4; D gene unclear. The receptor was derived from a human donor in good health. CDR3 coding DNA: TGTGCCAGCAGCTTTACCGGTCAAGAGACCCAGTACTTC. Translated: CASSFTGQETQYF.